The present entry profiles one T cell receptor beta chain with its context. The antigen remains unidentified. This record belongs to a study of shared clonotypes between healthy human individuals. Whole-study results and caveats: The small donor group covered limited genetic and exposure diversity. Among non-shared clonotypes, generation probabilities were lower than among those shared by all four donors.

Losses at the gene ends were 4 bases for V and 3 bases for J; bases not matched to a gene: 9. The CDR3 sequence is 15 residues long. The germline V gene has CDR1 SGDLS and CDR2 YYNGEE. The table came from immunoSEQ multiplex PCR; TCRdb's copy has only in-frame clones and leaves some out. The sample has some 2.1 million clones, about 95% seen once. The donors, all of them Caucasian adults, lived in Nashville, Tennessee. This clonotype was sampled from a man younger than 35 in good health. This chain uses TRBV9 with TRBJ1-1, with 7 bases identical to TRBD1. The sequencing input was naive CD4+ T cells sorted from blood. The subset is: CD45RA+ positively selected. The CDR3 DNA follows: TGTGCCAGCAGCCCCAGTAGAGGGGGCTACACTGAAGCTTTCTTT. Encoded protein: CASSPSRGGYTEAFF.